This T cell receptor beta chain was sequenced in a study of post-analysis software for immune sequencing data. Findings of the study overall: Included in a set of roughly five TRBV segments more frequent in patients than controls were TRBV5-6, TRBV5-1 and TRBV20-1.

This clonotype came up many times. Its specificity is not known. There are 14 residues in the CDR3. Trimming removed 3 bases from V and 3 bases from J, with 11 bases in between. The TCR beta cDNA libraries carried unique molecular identifiers. Via MiXCR, TCRdb re-called the PCR reads, giving one row per CDR3 protein. The sample comprises approximately 150,000 distinct CDR3 sequences, about 32% of which are singletons, and approximately 1.5% rests with the top ten. V is TRBV12-3 or TRBV12-4 and J is TRBJ2-5, with D possibly matching TRBD2 (6 bases). The origin of this receptor is a girl aged 10-17 years with multiple sclerosis. Sequencing was carried out using blood. The CDR3 DNA reads TGTGCCAGCAGTTTTGCCACGGGGGAAGAGACCCAGTACTTC. Residues: CASSFATGEETQYF.